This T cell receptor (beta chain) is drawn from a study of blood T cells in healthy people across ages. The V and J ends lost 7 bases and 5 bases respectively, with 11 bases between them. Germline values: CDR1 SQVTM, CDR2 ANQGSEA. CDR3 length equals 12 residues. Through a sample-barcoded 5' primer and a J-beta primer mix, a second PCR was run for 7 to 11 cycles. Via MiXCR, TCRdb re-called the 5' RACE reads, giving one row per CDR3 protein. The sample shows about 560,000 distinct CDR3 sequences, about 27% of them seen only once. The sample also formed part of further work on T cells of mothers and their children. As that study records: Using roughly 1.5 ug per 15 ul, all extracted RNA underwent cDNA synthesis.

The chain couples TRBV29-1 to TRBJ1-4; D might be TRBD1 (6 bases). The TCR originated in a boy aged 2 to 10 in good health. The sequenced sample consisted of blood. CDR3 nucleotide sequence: TGCAGCGGTCTCAGGGGAAATGAAAAACTGTTTTTT. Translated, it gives CSGLRGNEKLFF.